The clone carrying this TCR beta chain was counted once. The target antigen is unknown. The data originate from a study of shared clonotypes between healthy human individuals. Study as a whole: A few men and a couple of women, aged 18 to 49, were donors. Study findings and constraints: Apart from blood, nothing was sampled; tissue repertoires likely differ. Inspection by rarefaction showed sorted-subset sequencing to be incomplete despite large depth.

TCRdb's copy holds only in-frame clones and misses some; the assay was immunoSEQ multiplex PCR. The sample has approximately 2,000,000 clones, around 90% seen once; the top ten hold about 0.41%. All donors were healthy HIV-negative adults lacking recent acute infections or vaccinations. J gave up 3 bases and V 7 bases, and 6 bases lay outside the gene matches. Germline CDR1 and CDR2: MDHEN and SYDVKM. The CDR3 contains 15 residues. The sample consisted of naive CD4+ T cells from PBMCs. Subset in this sample: CD45RA+ positively selected. V is TRBV28 and J is TRBJ2-1; 10 bases are shared with TRBD2. The TCR originated in a young man in good health. Some clones in this sample may be carry-over from other donors' samples. CDR3 sequence: CASTPTSGDYNEQFF. The CDR3 DNA is TGTGCCAGCACCCCCACTAGCGGGGACTACAATGAGCAGTTCTTC. Supplemented by reference TRBV28 and TRBJ2-1, the full variable domain reads DVKVTQSSRYLVKRTGEKVFLECVQDMDHENMFWYRQDPGLGLRLIYFSYDVKMKEKGDIPEGYSVSREKKERFSLILESASTNQTSMYLCASTPTSGDYNEQFFGPGTRLTVL.